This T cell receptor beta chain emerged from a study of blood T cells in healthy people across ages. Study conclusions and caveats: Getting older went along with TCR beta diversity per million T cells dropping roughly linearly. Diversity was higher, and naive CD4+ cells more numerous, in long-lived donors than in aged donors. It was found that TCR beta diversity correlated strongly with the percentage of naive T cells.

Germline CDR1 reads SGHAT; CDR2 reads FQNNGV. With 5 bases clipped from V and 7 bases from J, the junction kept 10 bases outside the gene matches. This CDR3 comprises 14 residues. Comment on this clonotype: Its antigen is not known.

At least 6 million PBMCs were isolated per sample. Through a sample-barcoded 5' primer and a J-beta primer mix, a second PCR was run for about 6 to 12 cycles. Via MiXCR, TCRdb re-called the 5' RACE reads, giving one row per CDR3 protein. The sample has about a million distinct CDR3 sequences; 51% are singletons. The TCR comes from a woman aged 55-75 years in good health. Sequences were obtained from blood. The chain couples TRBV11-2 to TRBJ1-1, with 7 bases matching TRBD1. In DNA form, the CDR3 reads TGTGCCAGCAGCCCCAGACAGGGTACGCTTGAAGCTTTCTTT. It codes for CASSPRQGTLEAFF.